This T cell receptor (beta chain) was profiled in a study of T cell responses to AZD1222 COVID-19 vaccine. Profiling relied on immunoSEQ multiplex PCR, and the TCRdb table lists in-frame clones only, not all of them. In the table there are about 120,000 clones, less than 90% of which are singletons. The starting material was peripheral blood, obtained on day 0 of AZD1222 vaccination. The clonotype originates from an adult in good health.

The CDR3, as DNA: TGTGCCAGTAGTACGGGACTAGCGGACACAGATACGCAGTATTTT. Its protein product is CASSTGLADTDTQYF. V and J are TRBV19 and TRBJ2-3; TRBD2 matches at 11 bases. The CDR3 extends over 15 amino acids. Germline CDR1 is LNHDA and CDR2 is SQIVND (reference sequence). V lost 4 bases and J lost 2; bases outside the gene matches: 2.